A selection of T cell receptor beta chains follows, all from one sample in a study of T cell responses to AZD1222 COVID-19 vaccine. Sequencing was performed with immunoSEQ multiplex PCR; in TCRdb, only in-frame clones are kept and a portion is missing. The profile shows 95,000 to 150,000 clones, roughly 86% of them singletons. The sample consisted of peripheral blood, taken on day 0 of AZD1222 vaccination. These receptors were collected from an adult in good health. Both conserved end residues are part of each CDR3. The D gene is left open where the match is weak. Clone size appears in some rows only: once, few, many, or a class for an expanded clone.

d_gene: .
abundance: .
v_gene: TRBV7-2
j_gene: TRBJ2-5
CDR3aa: CASSLVPAAETQYF
CDR3nt: TGTGCCAGCAGCTTAGTCCCAGCGGCGGAGACCCAGTACTTC

d_gene: .
abundance: .
v_gene: TRBV4-3
j_gene: TRBJ2-1
CDR3aa: CASSQRQRVMDEQFF
CDR3nt: TGCGCCAGCAGCCAAAGACAAAGGGTAATGGATGAGCAGTTCTTC

d_gene: TRBD1
abundance: .
v_gene: TRBV7-2
j_gene: TRBJ2-7
CDR3aa: CASSLGQGGSYEQYF
CDR3nt: TGTGCCAGCAGCTTGGGACAGGGAGGGTCCTACGAGCAGTACTTC

d_gene: TRBD2
abundance: .
v_gene: TRBV15
j_gene: TRBJ2-7
CDR3aa: CATSRDPAGAGEQYF
CDR3nt: TGTGCCACCAGCAGAGATCCAGCGGGAGCGGGGGAGCAGTACTTC

d_gene: .
abundance: .
v_gene: TRBV4-2
j_gene: TRBJ1-1
CDR3aa: CASSQEGRIRGGTEAFF
CDR3nt: TGTGCCAGCAGCCAAGAGGGGCGGATCAGGGGTGGGACTGAAGCTTTCTTT

d_gene: .
abundance: .
v_gene: TRBV19
j_gene: TRBJ2-4
CDR3aa: CASSISGTPVKNIQYF
CDR3nt: TGTGCCAGTAGTATATCAGGCACACCGGTAAAAAACATTCAGTACTTC

d_gene: TRBD1
abundance: .
v_gene: TRBV5-1
j_gene: TRBJ1-1
CDR3aa: CASSLVGTGGTEAFF
CDR3nt: TGCGCCAGCAGCTTGGTCGGGACAGGGGGCACTGAAGCTTTCTTT

d_gene: TRBD2
abundance: once
v_gene: TRBV5-1
j_gene: TRBJ2-5
CDR3aa: CASSLAGLEKTQYF
CDR3nt: TGCGCCAGCAGCTTAGCGGGACTAGAAAAGACCCAGTACTTC

d_gene: TRBD1
abundance: .
v_gene: TRBV18
j_gene: TRBJ1-2
CDR3aa: CASSPRTGQENYGYTF
CDR3nt: TGTGCCAGCTCACCACGGACGGGACAGGAGAACTATGGCTACACCTTC

d_gene: TRBD1
abundance: once
v_gene: TRBV27
j_gene: TRBJ1-1
CDR3aa: CASSPRTGTTEAFF
CDR3nt: TGTGCCAGCAGTCCTAGGACAGGGACCACTGAAGCTTTCTTT

d_gene: TRBD2
abundance: .
v_gene: TRBV9
j_gene: TRBJ2-1
CDR3aa: CASSVGGLAYNEQFF
CDR3nt: TGTGCCAGCAGCGTAGGTGGACTAGCCTACAATGAGCAGTTCTTC

d_gene: TRBD2
abundance: .
v_gene: TRBV16
j_gene: TRBJ2-7
CDR3aa: CASRPSLAGYTYEQYF
CDR3nt: TGTGCCAGCAGACCTTCTTTAGCGGGATACACCTACGAGCAGTACTTC

d_gene: .
abundance: .
v_gene: TRBV19
j_gene: TRBJ1-2
CDR3aa: CASSISNIYGYTF
CDR3nt: TGTGCCAGTAGTATCTCCAATATCTACGGCTACACCTTC

d_gene: TRBD1
abundance: once
v_gene: TRBV6-5
j_gene: TRBJ1-4
CDR3aa: CASSPTGGRLELFF
CDR3nt: TGTGCCAGCAGCCCCACAGGGGGGCGTTTGGAACTGTTTTTT

d_gene: TRBD1
abundance: .
v_gene: TRBV4-2
j_gene: TRBJ2-6
CDR3aa: CASSLTGQGQISGANVLTF
CDR3nt: TGTGCCAGCAGCCTGACGGGACAGGGCCAGATCTCTGGGGCCAACGTCCTGACTTTC

d_gene: TRBD1
abundance: .
v_gene: TRBV6-5
j_gene: TRBJ1-5
CDR3aa: CASSRRQGVGQPQHF
CDR3nt: TGTGCCAGCAGTCGTCGACAGGGAGTGGGTCAGCCCCAGCATTTT

d_gene: .
abundance: few
v_gene: TRBV4-3
j_gene: TRBJ1-4
CDR3aa: CASSQEGRGSEKLFF
CDR3nt: TGCGCCAGCAGCCAAGAGGGTAGGGGGAGTGAAAAACTGTTTTTT

d_gene: .
abundance: .
v_gene: TRBV14
j_gene: TRBJ1-6
CDR3aa: CASSQTGPTPLHF
CDR3nt: TGTGCCAGCAGCCAAACAGGGCCTACGCCCCTCCACTTT

d_gene: TRBD1
abundance: .
v_gene: TRBV4-1
j_gene: TRBJ1-1
CDR3aa: CASSQDKGPLTGEAFF
CDR3nt: TGCGCCAGCAGCCAAGATAAGGGGCCCCTGACAGGGGAAGCTTTCTTT

d_gene: .
abundance: .
v_gene: TRBV9
j_gene: TRBJ2-5
CDR3aa: CASSSRASGQETQYF
CDR3nt: TGTGCCAGCAGCTCACGGGCCAGCGGGCAAGAGACCCAGTACTTC

d_gene: .
abundance: .
v_gene: TRBV27
j_gene: TRBJ2-1
CDR3aa: CASSLRRASYNEQFF
CDR3nt: TGTGCCAGCAGTTTAAGGAGGGCGTCCTACAATGAGCAGTTCTTC

d_gene: .
abundance: .
v_gene: TRBV29-1
j_gene: TRBJ2-3
CDR3aa: CSIAGSGPDTQYF
CDR3nt: TGCAGCATTGCCGGGTCGGGCCCAGATACGCAGTATTTT

d_gene: .
abundance: .
v_gene: TRBV11-2
j_gene: TRBJ1-1
CDR3aa: CASSLTNQNTEAFF
CDR3nt: TGTGCCAGCAGCTTAACGAACCAGAACACTGAAGCTTTCTTT

d_gene: .
abundance: .
v_gene: TRBV29-1
j_gene: TRBJ1-1
CDR3aa: CSVSRNTEAFF
CDR3nt: TGCAGCGTTAGCCGGAACACTGAAGCTTTCTTT

d_gene: .
abundance: .
v_gene: TRBV5-1
j_gene: TRBJ2-3
CDR3aa: CASSYTSTDTQYF
CDR3nt: TGCGCCAGCAGCTACACTAGCACAGATACGCAGTATTTT

d_gene: .
abundance: .
v_gene: TRBV5-4
j_gene: TRBJ2-7
CDR3aa: CASRRDSGSYEQYF
CDR3nt: TGTGCCAGCAGGCGGGACAGTGGTTCCTACGAGCAGTACTTC

d_gene: TRBD1
abundance: .
v_gene: TRBV19
j_gene: TRBJ1-6
CDR3aa: CATNRDRNSPLHF
CDR3nt: TGTGCCACCAACCGGGACAGAAATTCACCCCTCCACTTT

d_gene: TRBD2
abundance: .
v_gene: TRBV15
j_gene: TRBJ2-3
CDR3aa: CATSRVASGAATDTQYF
CDR3nt: TGTGCCACCAGCAGAGTGGCTAGCGGGGCGGCCACAGATACGCAGTATTTT

d_gene: .
abundance: .
v_gene: TRBV7-3
j_gene: TRBJ1-2
CDR3aa: CASSLMLGEGGYTF
CDR3nt: TGTGCCAGCAGCTTAATGTTAGGGGAGGGTGGCTACACCTTC

d_gene: .
abundance: .
v_gene: TRBV27
j_gene: TRBJ1-3
CDR3aa: CASASGSSGNTIYF
CDR3nt: TGTGCCAGCGCGTCCGGGAGCTCTGGAAACACCATATATTTT

d_gene: .
abundance: .
v_gene: TRBV4-2
j_gene: TRBJ1-1
CDR3aa: CASSQEAGAGASFLAFF
CDR3nt: TGTGCCAGCAGCCAAGAGGCCGGAGCCGGGGCCTCTTTCTTAGCTTTCTTT

d_gene: TRBD1
abundance: .
v_gene: TRBV19
j_gene: TRBJ2-7
CDR3aa: CASSIDAGGPYEQYF
CDR3nt: TGTGCCAGTAGTATAGACGCAGGGGGCCCCTACGAGCAGTACTTC

d_gene: .
abundance: .
v_gene: TRBV7-2
j_gene: TRBJ1-5
CDR3aa: CASSLFRGWQPQHF
CDR3nt: TGTGCCAGCAGCCTATTCCGGGGCTGGCAGCCCCAGCATTTT

d_gene: TRBD2
abundance: .
v_gene: TRBV5-5
j_gene: TRBJ2-1
CDR3aa: CASSLGLAAYNEQFF
CDR3nt: TGTGCCAGCAGCTTAGGTCTAGCGGCTTACAATGAGCAGTTCTTC

d_gene: .
abundance: .
v_gene: TRBV3-1/TRBV3-2
j_gene: TRBJ1-1
CDR3aa: CASSQDWRVAAFF
CDR3nt: TGTGCCAGCAGCCAAGATTGGCGGGTGGCAGCTTTCTTT

d_gene: .
abundance: few
v_gene: TRBV7-9
j_gene: TRBJ1-2
CDR3aa: CASSRNRPPDYGYTF
CDR3nt: TGTGCCAGCAGCCGAAACCGACCCCCGGACTATGGCTACACCTTC

d_gene: TRBD2
abundance: once
v_gene: TRBV9
j_gene: TRBJ2-3
CDR3aa: CASSVTSGTLWGGQYF
CDR3nt: TGTGCCAGCAGCGTAACGAGCGGGACGCTTTGGGGAGGGCAGTATTTT

d_gene: .
abundance: .
v_gene: TRBV10-3
j_gene: TRBJ1-2
CDR3aa: CAISEQGKDYGYTF
CDR3nt: TGTGCCATCAGTGAGCAGGGGAAGGACTATGGCTACACCTTC

d_gene: .
abundance: .
v_gene: TRBV9
j_gene: TRBJ1-1
CDR3aa: CASSVGQMNTEAFF
CDR3nt: TGTGCCAGCAGCGTTGGACAGATGAACACTGAAGCTTTCTTT

d_gene: .
abundance: few
v_gene: TRBV11-2
j_gene: TRBJ2-1
CDR3aa: CASSFKSGNNEQFF
CDR3nt: TGTGCCAGCAGCTTCAAATCTGGGAACAATGAGCAGTTCTTC

d_gene: TRBD1
abundance: once
v_gene: TRBV29-1
j_gene: TRBJ2-7
CDR3aa: CSVGTGGQPYF
CDR3nt: TGCAGCGTTGGGACAGGGGGCCAGCCGTACTTC

d_gene: TRBD1
abundance: .
v_gene: TRBV28
j_gene: TRBJ2-1
CDR3aa: CASSLTGGLNEQFF
CDR3nt: TGTGCCAGCAGTTTAACAGGGGGCTTGAATGAGCAGTTCTTC

d_gene: TRBD1
abundance: few
v_gene: TRBV7-6
j_gene: TRBJ2-1
CDR3aa: CASSFKPQGEVTNEQFF
CDR3nt: TGTGCCAGCAGTTTCAAACCCCAGGGGGAAGTCACCAATGAGCAGTTCTTC

d_gene: .
abundance: .
v_gene: TRBV28
j_gene: TRBJ2-1
CDR3aa: CASRTSGEIGFF
CDR3nt: TGTGCCAGCAGAACGAGTGGGGAGATAGGATTCTTC

d_gene: .
abundance: .
v_gene: TRBV24-1
j_gene: TRBJ1-1
CDR3aa: CATWDRAADNTEAFF
CDR3nt: TGTGCCACCTGGGATCGGGCAGCGGATAACACTGAAGCTTTCTTT

d_gene: .
abundance: .
v_gene: TRBV25-1
j_gene: TRBJ2-3
CDR3aa: CASSDPTPRAGGTDTQYF
CDR3nt: TGTGCCAGCAGCGACCCCACCCCCAGGGCGGGTGGCACAGATACGCAGTATTTT

d_gene: .
abundance: .
v_gene: TRBV5-6
j_gene: TRBJ1-5
CDR3aa: CASSRIDSNQPQHF
CDR3nt: TGTGCCAGCAGCCGTATCGATAGCAATCAGCCCCAGCATTTT

d_gene: .
abundance: .
v_gene: TRBV9
j_gene: TRBJ1-1
CDR3aa: CASSERITNTEAFF
CDR3nt: TGTGCCAGCAGCGAACGGATCACGAACACTGAAGCTTTCTTT

d_gene: TRBD1
abundance: .
v_gene: TRBV5-4
j_gene: TRBJ1-1
CDR3aa: CASSLRTGEVEAFF
CDR3nt: TGTGCCAGCAGCTTAAGAACAGGGGAGGTGGAAGCTTTCTTT

d_gene: .
abundance: .
v_gene: TRBV21-1
j_gene: TRBJ2-1
CDR3aa: CASSKAGVRGSGAEQFF
CDR3nt: TGTGCCAGCAGCAAAGCAGGGGTCAGGGGGAGTGGGGCTGAGCAGTTCTTC

d_gene: .
abundance: .
v_gene: TRBV29-1
j_gene: TRBJ2-5
CDR3aa: CSVPDPRGAGETQYF
CDR3nt: TGCAGCGTTCCCGATCCCCGGGGGGCAGGAGAGACCCAGTACTTC

d_gene: .
abundance: .
v_gene: TRBV19
j_gene: TRBJ1-2
CDR3aa: CASTRRTVSNYGYTF
CDR3nt: TGTGCCAGTACCCGCAGGACAGTCTCTAACTATGGCTACACCTTC

d_gene: .
abundance: .
v_gene: TRBV10-3
j_gene: TRBJ2-1
CDR3aa: CAISENSKAYNEQFF
CDR3nt: TGTGCCATCAGTGAGAACAGTAAGGCCTACAATGAGCAGTTCTTC

d_gene: TRBD1
abundance: .
v_gene: TRBV14
j_gene: TRBJ2-4
CDR3aa: CASSHRTGTGMYF
CDR3nt: TGTGCCAGCAGCCACCGGACCGGGACAGGGATGTACTTC

d_gene: .
abundance: .
v_gene: TRBV4-1
j_gene: TRBJ1-2
CDR3aa: CASSHLSTNYGYTF
CDR3nt: TGCGCCAGCAGCCATCTATCTACTAACTATGGCTACACCTTC

d_gene: .
abundance: .
v_gene: TRBV3-1/TRBV3-2
j_gene: TRBJ2-7
CDR3aa: CASSHLAAYEQYF
CDR3nt: TGTGCCAGCAGCCATTTAGCGGCCTACGAGCAGTACTTC